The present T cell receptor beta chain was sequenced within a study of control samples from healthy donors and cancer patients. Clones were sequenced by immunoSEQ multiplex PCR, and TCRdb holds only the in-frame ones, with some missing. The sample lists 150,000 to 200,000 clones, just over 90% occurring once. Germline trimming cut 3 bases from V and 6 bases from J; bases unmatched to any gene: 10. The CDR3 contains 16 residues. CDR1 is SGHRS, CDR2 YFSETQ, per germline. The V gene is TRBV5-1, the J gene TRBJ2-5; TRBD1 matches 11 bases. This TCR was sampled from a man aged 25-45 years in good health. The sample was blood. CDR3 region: CASSWTPGQGEKTQYF. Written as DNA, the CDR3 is TGCGCCAGCAGCTGGACCCCGGGACAGGGGGAAAAGACCCAGTACTTC.